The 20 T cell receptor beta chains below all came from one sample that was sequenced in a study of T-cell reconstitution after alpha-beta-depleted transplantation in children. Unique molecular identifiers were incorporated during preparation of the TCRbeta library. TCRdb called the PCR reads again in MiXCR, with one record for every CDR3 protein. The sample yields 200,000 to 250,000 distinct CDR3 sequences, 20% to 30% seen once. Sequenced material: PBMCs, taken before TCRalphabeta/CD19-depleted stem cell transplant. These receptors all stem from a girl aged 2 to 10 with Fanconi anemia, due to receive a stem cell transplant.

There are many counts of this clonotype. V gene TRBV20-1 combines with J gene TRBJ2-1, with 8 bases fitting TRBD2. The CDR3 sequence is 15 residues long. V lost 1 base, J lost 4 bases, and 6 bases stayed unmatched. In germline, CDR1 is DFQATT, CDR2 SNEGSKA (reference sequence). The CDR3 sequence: CSARVFGGAYNEQFF. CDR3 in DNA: TGCAGTGCTAGAGTTTTCGGGGGGGCATACAATGAGCAGTTCTTC.

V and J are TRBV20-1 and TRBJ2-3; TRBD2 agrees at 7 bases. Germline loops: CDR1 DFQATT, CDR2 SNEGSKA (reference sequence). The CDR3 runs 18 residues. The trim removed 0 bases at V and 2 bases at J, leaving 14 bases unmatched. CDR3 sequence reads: CSARDPSGSRGTTDTQYF. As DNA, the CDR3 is TGCAGTGCTAGAGACCCTAGCGGAAGTAGAGGGACCACAGATACGCAGTATTTT.

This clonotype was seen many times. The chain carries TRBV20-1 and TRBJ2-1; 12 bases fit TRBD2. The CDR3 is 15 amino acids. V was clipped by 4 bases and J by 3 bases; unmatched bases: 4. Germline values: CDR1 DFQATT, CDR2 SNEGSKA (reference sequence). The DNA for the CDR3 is TGCAGTGCTAATCTAGCGGGGGGGCTCTACAATGAGCAGTTCTTC. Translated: CSANLAGGLYNEQFF.

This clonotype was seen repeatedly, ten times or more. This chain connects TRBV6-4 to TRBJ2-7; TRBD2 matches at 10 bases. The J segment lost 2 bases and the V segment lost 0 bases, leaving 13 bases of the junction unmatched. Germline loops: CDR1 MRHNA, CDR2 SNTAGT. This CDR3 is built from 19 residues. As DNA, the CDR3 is TGTGCCAGCAGTGACTCGATGTCCGCTAGCGGGAGCGGGGCCTACGAGCAGTACTTC. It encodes CASSDSMSASGSGAYEQYF.

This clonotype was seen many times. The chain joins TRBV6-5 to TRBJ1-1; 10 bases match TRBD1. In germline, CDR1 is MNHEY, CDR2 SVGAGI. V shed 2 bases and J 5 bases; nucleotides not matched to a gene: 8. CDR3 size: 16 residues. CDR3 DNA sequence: TGTGCCAGCAGTTACCGCCGAGGGACAGGGGTTACTGAAGCTTTCTTT. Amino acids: CASSYRRGTGVTEAFF.

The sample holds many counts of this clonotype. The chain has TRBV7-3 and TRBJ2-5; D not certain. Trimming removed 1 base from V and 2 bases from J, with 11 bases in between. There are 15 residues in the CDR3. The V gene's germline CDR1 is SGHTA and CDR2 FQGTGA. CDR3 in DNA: TGTGCCAGCAGCTTAAGTCCAGCGCCGCAAGAGACCCAGTACTTC. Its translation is CASSLSPAPQETQYF.

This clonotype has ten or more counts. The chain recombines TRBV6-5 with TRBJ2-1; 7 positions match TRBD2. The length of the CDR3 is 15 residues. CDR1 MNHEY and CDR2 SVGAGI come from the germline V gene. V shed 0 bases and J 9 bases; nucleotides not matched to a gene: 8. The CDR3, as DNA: TGTGCCAGCAGTTACTCGATGTTTCCGGGGGGTGAGCAGTTCTTC. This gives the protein CASSYSMFPGGEQFF.

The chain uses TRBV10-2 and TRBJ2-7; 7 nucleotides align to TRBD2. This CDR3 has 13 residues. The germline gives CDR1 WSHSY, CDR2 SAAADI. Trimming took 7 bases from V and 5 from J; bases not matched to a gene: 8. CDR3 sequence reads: CASKDGLADEQYF. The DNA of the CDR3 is TGCGCCAGCAAAGACGGCCTAGCGGACGAGCAGTACTTC.

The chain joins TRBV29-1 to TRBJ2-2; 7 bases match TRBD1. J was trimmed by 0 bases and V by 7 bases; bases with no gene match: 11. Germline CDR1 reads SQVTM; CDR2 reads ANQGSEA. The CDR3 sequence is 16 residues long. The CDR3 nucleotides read TGCAGCGGAACCCAGGGGGTCGGCGCGAACACCGGGGAGCTGTTTTTT. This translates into CSGTQGVGANTGELFF.

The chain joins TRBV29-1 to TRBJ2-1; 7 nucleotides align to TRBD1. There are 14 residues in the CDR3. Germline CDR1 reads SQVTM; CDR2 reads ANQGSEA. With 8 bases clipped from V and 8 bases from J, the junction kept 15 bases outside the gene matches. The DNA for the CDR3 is TGCAGCCTGGTGACGACAGGGTCCGCCCATGAGCAGTTCTTC. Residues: CSLVTTGSAHEQFF.

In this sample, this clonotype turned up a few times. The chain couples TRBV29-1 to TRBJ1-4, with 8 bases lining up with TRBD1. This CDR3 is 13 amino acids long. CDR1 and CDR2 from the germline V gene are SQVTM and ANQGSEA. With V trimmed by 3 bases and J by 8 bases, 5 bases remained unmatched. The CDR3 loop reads CSVDGQGREKLFF. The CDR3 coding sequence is TGCAGCGTTGATGGACAGGGAAGGGAAAAACTGTTTTTT.

The CDR3 nucleotides are TGCAGCGTTGAAGATCAAGGTGGGCGTGGCGGGGAGCTGTTTTTT. Residues: CSVEDQGGRGGELFF. V is TRBV29-1 and J is TRBJ2-2; D ambiguous. Trimming took 0 bases from V and 7 from J, leaving 15 bases between them. Germline V lookup: CDR1 SQVTM, CDR2 ANQGSEA. CDR3 size: 15 residues.

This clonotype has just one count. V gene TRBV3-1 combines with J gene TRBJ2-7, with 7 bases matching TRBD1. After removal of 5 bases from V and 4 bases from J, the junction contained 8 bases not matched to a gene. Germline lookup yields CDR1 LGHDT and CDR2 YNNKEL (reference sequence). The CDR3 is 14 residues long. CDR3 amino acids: CASSTSDRLYEQYF. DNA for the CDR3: TGTGCCAGCAGCACCTCGGACAGGCTGTACGAGCAGTACTTC.

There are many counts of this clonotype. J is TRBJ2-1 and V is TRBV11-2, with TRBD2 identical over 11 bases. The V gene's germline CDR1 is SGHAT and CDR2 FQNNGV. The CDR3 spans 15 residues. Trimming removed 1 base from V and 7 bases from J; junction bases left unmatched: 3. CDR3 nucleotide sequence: TGTGCCAGCAGCTTAGCGGCTAGCGGGAGGAATGAGCAGTTCTTC. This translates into CASSLAASGRNEQFF.

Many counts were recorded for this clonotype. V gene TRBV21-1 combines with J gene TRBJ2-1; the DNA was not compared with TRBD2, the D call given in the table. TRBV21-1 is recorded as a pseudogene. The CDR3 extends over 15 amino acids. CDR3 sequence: CASIPGLGAYNEQFF. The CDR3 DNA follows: TGTGCCAGCATCCCGGGACTAGGGGCCTACAATGAGCAGTTCTTC.

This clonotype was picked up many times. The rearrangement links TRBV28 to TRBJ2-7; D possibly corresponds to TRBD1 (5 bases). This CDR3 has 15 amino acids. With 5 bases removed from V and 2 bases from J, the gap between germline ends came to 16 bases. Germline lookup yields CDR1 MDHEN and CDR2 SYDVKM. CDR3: CASSTPRVPTYEQYF. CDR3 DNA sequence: TGTGCCAGCAGTACCCCCAGGGTACCCACCTACGAGCAGTACTTC.

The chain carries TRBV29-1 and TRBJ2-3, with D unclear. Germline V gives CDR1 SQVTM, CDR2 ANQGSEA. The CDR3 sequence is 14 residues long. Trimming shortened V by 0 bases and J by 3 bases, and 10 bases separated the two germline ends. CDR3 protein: CSVEDPAGTDTQYF. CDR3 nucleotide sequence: TGCAGCGTTGAAGATCCGGCAGGAACAGATACGCAGTATTTT.

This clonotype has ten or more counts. CDR3: CASSVQGRSGANVLTF. CDR3 nucleotide sequence: TGTGCCAGCAGTGTACAGGGTCGTTCTGGGGCCAACGTCCTGACTTTC. The V gene is TRBV27, the J gene TRBJ2-6; TRBD1 might be the D (6 bases). Trimming pared 5 bases from V and 1 base from J, leaving 12 bases between. This CDR3 region has 16 residues. Germline-derived CDR1 and CDR2 are MNHEY and SMNVEV (reference sequence).

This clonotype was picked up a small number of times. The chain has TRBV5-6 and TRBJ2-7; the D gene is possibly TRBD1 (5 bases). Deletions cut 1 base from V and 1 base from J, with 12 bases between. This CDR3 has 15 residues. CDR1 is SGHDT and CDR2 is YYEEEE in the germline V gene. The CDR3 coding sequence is TGTGCCAGCAGCTTGTTTCAGGGAAAATCCTACGAGCAGTACTTC. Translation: CASSLFQGKSYEQYF. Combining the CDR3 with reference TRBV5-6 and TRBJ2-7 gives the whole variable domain DAGVTQSPTHLIKTRGQQVTLRCSPKSGHDTVSWYQQALGQGPQFIFQYYEEEERQRGNFPDRFSGHQFPNYSSELNVNALLLGDSALYLCASSLFQGKSYEQYFGPGTRLTVT.

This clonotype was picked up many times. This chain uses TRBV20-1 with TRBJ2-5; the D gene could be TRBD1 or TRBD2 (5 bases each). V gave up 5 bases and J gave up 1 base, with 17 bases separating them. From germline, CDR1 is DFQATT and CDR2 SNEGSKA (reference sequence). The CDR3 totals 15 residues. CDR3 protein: CSARPPGPFQETQYF. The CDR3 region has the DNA TGCAGTGCTCGTCCCCCGGGACCCTTCCAAGAGACCCAGTACTTC.